Listed below are T cell receptor beta chains from one sample, sequenced in a study of response to subunit inactivated influenza vaccine. TCRdb independently ran MiXCR on the RT-PCR reads; one entry per CDR3 protein. The sample lists 650,000 to 850,000 distinct CDR3 sequences, 11% to 15% occurring once. The sequenced sample was PBMCs from blood, obtained 14 days before vaccination. The source is a man in his forties or fifties who received an inactivated influenza vaccine. Each CDR3 is given with its conserved first and last residue. D genes are given only for firm matches. The listing skips clone size in some rows; elsewhere it reads once, few, many or a size class.

j_call: TRBJ2-7
clone_size: few
v_call: TRBV12-3/TRBV12-4
d_call: NA
cdr3_aa: CASTEGETYEQYF
cdr3_nt: TGTGCCAGCACCGAAGGGGAGACCTACGAGCAGTACTTC

j_call: TRBJ1-1
clone_size: many
v_call: TRBV10-3
d_call: NA
cdr3_aa: CAISERDLNTEAFF
cdr3_nt: TGTGCCATCAGTGAGAGAGACCTGAACACTGAAGCTTTCTTT

j_call: TRBJ2-7
clone_size: few
v_call: TRBV12-3/TRBV12-4
d_call: TRBD2
cdr3_aa: CASSLGLAGVEQYF
cdr3_nt: TGTGCCAGCAGTTTAGGGCTAGCGGGGGTCGAGCAGTACTTC

j_call: TRBJ2-1
clone_size: NA
v_call: TRBV7-9
d_call: NA
cdr3_aa: CASSLALVDEQFF
cdr3_nt: TGTGCCAGCAGCTTAGCGTTAGTGGATGAGCAGTTCTTC

j_call: TRBJ1-5
clone_size: NA
v_call: TRBV20-1
d_call: NA
cdr3_aa: CSARLLNQPQHF
cdr3_nt: TGCAGTGCTAGATTGTTGAATCAGCCCCAGCATTTT

j_call: TRBJ2-7
clone_size: NA
v_call: TRBV30
d_call: NA
cdr3_aa: CAWSVTSLEQYF
cdr3_nt: TGTGCCTGGAGTGTAACTAGCCTCGAGCAGTACTTC

j_call: TRBJ1-2
clone_size: many
v_call: TRBV28
d_call: NA
cdr3_aa: CASSFGTSYGYTF
cdr3_nt: TGTGCCAGCAGTTTCGGCACGTCGTATGGCTACACCTTC

j_call: TRBJ2-1
clone_size: NA
v_call: TRBV20-1
d_call: NA
cdr3_aa: CSARDVETNNEQFF
cdr3_nt: TGCAGTGCTAGAGATGTGGAGACAAACAATGAGCAGTTCTTC

j_call: TRBJ2-1
clone_size: few
v_call: TRBV7-2
d_call: NA
cdr3_aa: CASSASQVSYNEQFF
cdr3_nt: TGTGCCAGCAGCGCAAGCCAGGTCTCCTACAATGAGCAGTTCTTC

j_call: TRBJ2-1
clone_size: NA
v_call: TRBV7-2
d_call: TRBD1
cdr3_aa: CASSLERTGGNEQFF
cdr3_nt: TGTGCCAGCAGCTTGGAAAGGACAGGGGGAAATGAGCAGTTCTTC

j_call: TRBJ1-1
clone_size: few
v_call: TRBV5-4
d_call: NA
cdr3_aa: CASSLGAERGMNTEAFF
cdr3_nt: TGTGCCAGCAGCTTGGGGGCAGAACGAGGGATGAACACTGAAGCTTTCTTT

j_call: TRBJ2-1
clone_size: many
v_call: TRBV12-3/TRBV12-4
d_call: TRBD2
cdr3_aa: CASTGTSGMNEQFF
cdr3_nt: TGTGCCAGCACCGGGACTAGCGGGATGAATGAGCAGTTCTTC

j_call: TRBJ1-5
clone_size: few
v_call: TRBV20-1
d_call: TRBD1
cdr3_aa: CSVTGQGKPQHF
cdr3_nt: TGCAGTGTTACGGGACAGGGAAAGCCCCAGCATTTT

j_call: TRBJ2-1
clone_size: few
v_call: TRBV7-9
d_call: NA
cdr3_aa: CASSLNYPGEQFF
cdr3_nt: TGTGCCAGCAGCTTAAACTACCCCGGTGAGCAGTTCTTC

j_call: TRBJ1-3
clone_size: few
v_call: TRBV12-5
d_call: NA
cdr3_aa: CASAPRQRNQGNTIYF
cdr3_nt: TGTGCTAGTGCTCCGCGGCAGCGTAATCAGGGAAACACCATATATTTT

j_call: TRBJ2-2
clone_size: many
v_call: TRBV6-1
d_call: TRBD1
cdr3_aa: CASSAGTGNTGELFF
cdr3_nt: TGTGCCAGCAGTGCTGGGACAGGGAACACCGGGGAGCTGTTTTTT

j_call: TRBJ2-2
clone_size: NA
v_call: TRBV7-6
d_call: TRBD2
cdr3_aa: CASRASSGSMSGELFF
cdr3_nt: TGTGCCAGCAGAGCCTCTAGCGGGAGTATGTCCGGGGAGCTGTTTTTT

j_call: TRBJ2-1
clone_size: few
v_call: TRBV30
d_call: NA
cdr3_aa: CAWSPPSRNEQFF
cdr3_nt: TGTGCCTGGAGTCCCCCTAGCCGCAATGAGCAGTTCTTC

j_call: TRBJ2-3
clone_size: NA
v_call: TRBV29-1
d_call: TRBD2
cdr3_aa: CSVGLARSTDTQYF
cdr3_nt: TGCAGCGTAGGACTAGCGCGGAGCACAGATACGCAGTATTTT

j_call: TRBJ1-1
clone_size: NA
v_call: TRBV10-2
d_call: NA
cdr3_aa: CASMRRGTEAFF
cdr3_nt: TGCGCCAGCATGAGAAGGGGTACTGAAGCTTTCTTT

j_call: TRBJ1-2
clone_size: NA
v_call: TRBV27
d_call: NA
cdr3_aa: CASRKDLADYGYTF
cdr3_nt: TGTGCCAGCAGAAAGGACCTAGCGGACTATGGCTACACCTTC

j_call: TRBJ1-4
clone_size: few
v_call: TRBV20-1
d_call: NA
cdr3_aa: CSARDPSAGRNEKLFF
cdr3_nt: TGCAGTGCTAGAGATCCCTCCGCGGGCAGGAATGAAAAACTGTTTTTT

j_call: TRBJ2-7
clone_size: many
v_call: TRBV20-1
d_call: TRBD2
cdr3_aa: CSASGGLAGGGNSYEQYF
cdr3_nt: TGCAGTGCTAGCGGGGGACTAGCGGGAGGGGGAAACTCCTACGAGCAGTACTTC

j_call: TRBJ2-7
clone_size: few
v_call: TRBV6-1
d_call: NA
cdr3_aa: CASGPIPGTRFNEQYF
cdr3_nt: TGTGCCAGCGGCCCGATTCCCGGGACCCGGTTCAACGAGCAGTACTTC

j_call: TRBJ2-7
clone_size: NA
v_call: TRBV18
d_call: TRBD2
cdr3_aa: CASSPKAGEYEQYF
cdr3_nt: TGTGCCAGCTCACCAAAAGCGGGGGAGTACGAGCAGTACTTC

j_call: TRBJ1-2
clone_size: many
v_call: TRBV12-3/TRBV12-4
d_call: NA
cdr3_aa: CASSSPGLYGYTF
cdr3_nt: TGTGCCAGCAGTTCCCCGGGACTTTATGGCTACACCTTC

j_call: TRBJ2-1
clone_size: few
v_call: TRBV19
d_call: NA
cdr3_aa: CASSDLIEQFF
cdr3_nt: TGTGCCAGTAGCGACCTTATCGAGCAGTTCTTC

j_call: TRBJ1-2
clone_size: NA
v_call: TRBV7-2
d_call: NA
cdr3_aa: CASSLALSRPYGYTF
cdr3_nt: TGTGCCAGCAGCTTAGCGCTAAGTCGCCCCTATGGCTACACCTTC

j_call: TRBJ2-3
clone_size: NA
v_call: TRBV7-3
d_call: TRBD1
cdr3_aa: CASSSPHMGPGQGSPDTQYF
cdr3_nt: TGTGCCAGCAGCTCACCTCATATGGGCCCCGGACAGGGATCCCCAGATACGCAGTATTTT